The rows below give T cell receptor beta chains drawn from one sample of a study of cytomegalovirus exposure and HLA in healthy donors. TCRdb keeps only in-frame clones here, not all; method: immunoSEQ multiplex PCR. There are about 130,000 clones in the sample; over 60% occur only once, and 1.5% to 2% lies in the top ten. The sample comprised PBMCs. Source of these receptors: a man between 18 and 35 years old in good health and CMV-seronegative. Each CDR3 is given with its conserved first and last residue. The order of the fields is V gene, J gene, D gene, clone size, CDR3 DNA, CDR3 protein. The D gene is left open where the match is weak. The size of a clone is reported for some rows only, either as once, few or many, or as a class for expanded clones.

>TRBV6-5|TRBJ2-3|-|-
TGTGCCAGCAGTCAAGGGGGAGATACGCAGTATTTT
CASSQGGDTQYF
>TRBV9|TRBJ2-7|-|-
TGTGCCAGCAGCGTAGATCCAGGGACCTACGAGCAGTACTTC
CASSVDPGTYEQYF
>TRBV5-4|TRBJ2-7|-|once
TGTGCCAGCAGCACGAGCTACCTCAAGACCTACGAGCAGTACTTC
CASSTSYLKTYEQYF
>TRBV11-2|TRBJ2-2|TRBD2|-
TGTGCCAGCAGCTTACGCACTAGCGGGAGGGCGGTCACCGGGGAGCTGTTTTTT
CASSLRTSGRAVTGELFF
>TRBV29-1|TRBJ1-4|-|-
TGCAGCGTTGGCAGGGGAGGGGAAAAACTGTTTTTT
CSVGRGGEKLFF
>TRBV6-5|TRBJ2-6|-|-
TGTGCCAGCAGCCGAGGGCGCTCTGGGGCCAACGTCCTGACTTTC
CASSRGRSGANVLTF
>TRBV10-3|TRBJ2-7|TRBD2|-
TGTGCCATCATCGGGACTAGCGGGGAAGACGAGCAGTACTTC
CAIIGTSGEDEQYF
>TRBV4-1|TRBJ2-7|-|-
TGCGCCAGCAGCCAAGAGAGCGCGGAAGACGAGCAGTACTTC
CASSQESAEDEQYF
>TRBV28|TRBJ2-7|-|-
TGTGCCAGCAGTCCCGGCAGGGTCCACGAGCAGTACTTC
CASSPGRVHEQYF
>TRBV18|TRBJ1-1|TRBD1|-
TGTGCCAGCTCACCACCGGGACAGGTCGCCATGAACACTGAAGCTTTCTTT
CASSPPGQVAMNTEAFF
>TRBV14|TRBJ2-7|-|-
TGTGCCAGCAGCGCACAGGACGGAGCCTACGAGCAGTACTTC
CASSAQDGAYEQYF
>TRBV18|TRBJ1-3|-|-
TGTGCCAGCTCACCGGGACAAAGCTCTGGAAACACCATATATTTT
CASSPGQSSGNTIYF
>TRBV29-1|TRBJ2-7|TRBD1|-
TGCAGCGTTGTGGGACAGTTACTAAACTCCTACGAGCAGTACTTC
CSVVGQLLNSYEQYF
>TRBV27|TRBJ2-2|-|-
TGTGCCAGCAGTTTGGCGGGAAGCAATACCGGGGAGCTGTTTTTT
CASSLAGSNTGELFF
>TRBV27|TRBJ1-5|-|-
TGTGCCAGCAGTTCCAAGGGGAATCAGCCCCAGCATTTT
CASSSKGNQPQHF
>TRBV10-3|TRBJ1-6|-|-
TGTGCCATCAGGGGACAAGACAATTCACCCCTCCACTTT
CAIRGQDNSPLHF
>TRBV9|TRBJ2-3|-|-
TGTGCCAGCAGCGCACTGGGAGGCACAGATACGCAGTATTTT
CASSALGGTDTQYF
>TRBV6-1|TRBJ2-1|-|-
TGTGCCAGCAGGACTCTTCAGTTGGAGCAGTTCTTC
CASRTLQLEQFF
>TRBV6-5|TRBJ1-5|-|few
TGTGCCAGCAGTTACTACAGGGAGTACCAGCCCCAGCATTTT
CASSYYREYQPQHF
>TRBV2|TRBJ1-2|-|once
TGTGCCAGCAGTGAAACAGGGAACTATGGCTACACCTTC
CASSETGNYGYTF
>TRBV18|TRBJ1-5|-|-
TGTGCCAGCTCACCAGAGGGACACGGCAATCAGCCCCAGCATTTT
CASSPEGHGNQPQHF
>TRBV30|TRBJ2-7|-|-
TGTGCCTGGCTGGCCCTTGGCAGGGGTGAGCAGTACTTC
CAWLALGRGEQYF
>TRBV6-6|TRBJ1-5|-|-
TGTGCCAGCAGCAACTCGGGGGGCCGCAGTCAGCCCCAGCATTTT
CASSNSGGRSQPQHF
>TRBV6-5|TRBJ1-2|-|-
TGTGCCAGCAGCGAAGGGCCCCGGGGGTATGGCTACACCTTC
CASSEGPRGYGYTF
>TRBV18|TRBJ2-7|-|-
TGTGCCAGCTCACCCACAATCACTAGGGGGGAGCAGTACTTC
CASSPTITRGEQYF
>TRBV28|TRBJ2-7|-|-
TGTGCCACACAAACACCCTACGAGCAGTACTTC
CATQTPYEQYF
>TRBV14|TRBJ1-2|TRBD1|-
TGTGCCAGCAGCCAGTGGACAGGGACCGGCTACACCTTC
CASSQWTGTGYTF
>TRBV11-2|TRBJ1-5|-|-
TGTGCCAGCAGCCTAACGGGTATTCAGCCCCAGCATTTT
CASSLTGIQPQHF
>TRBV6-5|TRBJ2-3|-|-
TGTGCCAGCAGTTATTCCGGGGGATTGACAGATACGCAGTATTTT
CASSYSGGLTDTQYF
>TRBV27|TRBJ1-2|-|-
TGTGCCAGCAGTTTACATAGGCCGCTCCAGCGGATCAACTATGGCTACACCTTC
CASSLHRPLQRINYGYTF
>TRBV11-3|TRBJ2-1|-|-
TGTGCCAGCAGCTTAGAGAGTCTCTACAATGAGCAGTTCTTC
CASSLESLYNEQFF
>TRBV4-3|TRBJ2-1|TRBD2|-
TGCGCCAGCAGCCAAGTAGCGGGACCGAGCAATGAGCAGTTCTTC
CASSQVAGPSNEQFF
>TRBV19|TRBJ2-7|TRBD2|-
TGTGCCAGTACCCAGGGACTAGCGGGGACCTACGAGCAGTACTTC
CASTQGLAGTYEQYF
>TRBV30|TRBJ2-7|-|-
TGTGCCAGTACCCCCCTGGAGGGTAGGCAGCAGTACTTC
CASTPLEGRQQYF
>TRBV10-3|TRBJ1-1|-|few
TGTGCCACAAAGACAGATACCCAGAGCACTGAAGCTTTCTTT
CATKTDTQSTEAFF
>TRBV6-4|TRBJ1-6|TRBD1|medium-sized
TGTGCCAGCAGTGAGGGACAGGGGAGTTCACCCCTCCACTTT
CASSEGQGSSPLHF
>TRBV9|TRBJ1-2|TRBD1|-
TGTGCCAGCAGCGCCCGGGACAGGGACTATGGCTACACCTTC
CASSARDRDYGYTF
>TRBV7-2|TRBJ1-5|-|few
TGTGCCAGCAGCTTAGCGTCCAGGTCCAATCAGCCCCAGCATTTT
CASSLASRSNQPQHF
>TRBV19|TRBJ1-1|TRBD1|-
TGTGCCAGGACTCGACAGGGATGCACTGAAGCTTTCTTT
CARTRQGCTEAFF
>TRBV5-1|TRBJ2-7|-|-
TGCGCCAGCAGCTTGGGAACTTACCGGGGGGAGCAGTACTTC
CASSLGTYRGEQYF
>TRBV5-1|TRBJ2-3|-|-
TGCGCCAGCAGCTTGGGCGAGGAGTGGGATACGCAGTATTTT
CASSLGEEWDTQYF
>TRBV19|TRBJ2-7|TRBD1|-
TGTGCCAGTAGTAACGACAGGGCCTCCTACGAGCAGTACTTC
CASSNDRASYEQYF
>TRBV18|TRBJ1-3|TRBD1|-
TGTGCCAGCTCACCGTATCCCGGGACAGGGTATGGAAACACCATATATTTT
CASSPYPGTGYGNTIYF
>TRBV5-1|TRBJ2-1|TRBD2|-
TGCGCCAGCAGCTTCGCCAGCGGGATGCAGTTCTTC
CASSFASGMQFF
>TRBV5-1|TRBJ2-5|-|-
TGCGCCAGCAGCTTGGCCCAGGGACAAGAGACCCAGTACTTC
CASSLAQGQETQYF
>TRBV28|TRBJ2-1|TRBD2|-
TGTGCCAGCAGTTTACTCCCGGCGGGCGCGGGAGCCAAAAATGAGCAGTTCTTC
CASSLLPAGAGAKNEQFF
>TRBV30|TRBJ1-1|TRBD1|few
TGTGCCTACGGACAGGGGCGGGGTAACACTGAAGCTTTCTTT
CAYGQGRGNTEAFF
>TRBV18|TRBJ2-1|TRBD2|-
TGTGCCAGCTCACCACCCGGGGACTTAGCGGGAGTAGGGGAGCAGTTCTTC
CASSPPGDLAGVGEQFF
>TRBV5-8|TRBJ2-2|-|-
TGTGCCAGCAGCCTATACAGCGGGGAGCTGTTTTTT
CASSLYSGELFF
>TRBV6-1|TRBJ2-2|TRBD1|-
TGTGCCAGCCGGGAAGGGACAGGGGGCACCGGGGAGCTGTTTTTT
CASREGTGGTGELFF
>TRBV7-6|TRBJ2-2|TRBD2|-
TGTGCCAGCAGCTTAGGGGTAGCGGGGACCGGGGAGCTGTTTTTT
CASSLGVAGTGELFF
>TRBV5-1|TRBJ2-1|-|-
TGCGCCAGCAGACACTTACAGGGAGGGAATGAGCAGTTCTTC
CASRHLQGGNEQFF
>TRBV30|TRBJ1-2|TRBD1|-
TGTGCCTGGAGTGTACGGACAGGAAACTATGGCTACACCTTC
CAWSVRTGNYGYTF
>TRBV19|TRBJ2-1|TRBD1|-
TGTGCCAGTAGTATTCGGCGGACAGGGACCTACAATGAGCAGTTCTTC
CASSIRRTGTYNEQFF
>TRBV6-5|TRBJ1-1|-|-
TGTGCCAGCAGTTTGAGGGGGACTGAAGCTTTCTTT
CASSLRGTEAFF